The 3 T cell receptor beta chains in this list originate from one sample, sequenced in a study of control samples from healthy donors and cancer patients. The protocol was immunoSEQ multiplex PCR, while the TCRdb copy is restricted to in-frame clones and leaves out a portion. The sample has 75,000 to 90,000 clones, roughly 90% seen once. Sequencing was performed on PBMCs. The receptors originated from a woman aged 45-65 years with colorectal cancer.

The V gene is TRBV29-1, the J gene TRBJ1-4; 9 bases map to TRBD1. V shed 8 bases and J 5 bases; nucleotides not matched to a gene: 9. The CDR3 runs 14 residues. CDR1 SQVTM and CDR2 ANQGSEA come from the germline V gene. This chain's CDR3 is CSTLGQGINEKLFF. CDR3 coding DNA: TGCAGCACCCTGGGACAGGGAATAAATGAAAAACTGTTTTTT.

The V call is TRBV7-9, the J call TRBJ2-1; D might be TRBD1 (5 bases). Germline V gene sequence: CDR1 SEHNR, CDR2 FQNEAQ (reference sequence). The CDR3 spans 13 residues. Trimming pared 1 base from V and 5 bases from J, leaving 6 bases between. The CDR3 loop is CASSLGQHNEQFF. The CDR3 DNA follows: TGTGCCAGCAGCTTAGGACAGCACAATGAGCAGTTCTTC.

This chain links TRBV6-5 with TRBJ1-5; the D gene is possibly TRBD1 (6 bases). CDR1 MNHEY and CDR2 SVGAGI come from the germline V gene. V dropped 4 bases and J dropped 5 bases, with 9 bases sitting between them. The CDR3 runs to 13 residues. CDR3 protein: CASSLQGHQPQHF. CDR3 nucleotides: TGTGCCAGCAGTTTACAGGGCCATCAGCCCCAGCATTTT.